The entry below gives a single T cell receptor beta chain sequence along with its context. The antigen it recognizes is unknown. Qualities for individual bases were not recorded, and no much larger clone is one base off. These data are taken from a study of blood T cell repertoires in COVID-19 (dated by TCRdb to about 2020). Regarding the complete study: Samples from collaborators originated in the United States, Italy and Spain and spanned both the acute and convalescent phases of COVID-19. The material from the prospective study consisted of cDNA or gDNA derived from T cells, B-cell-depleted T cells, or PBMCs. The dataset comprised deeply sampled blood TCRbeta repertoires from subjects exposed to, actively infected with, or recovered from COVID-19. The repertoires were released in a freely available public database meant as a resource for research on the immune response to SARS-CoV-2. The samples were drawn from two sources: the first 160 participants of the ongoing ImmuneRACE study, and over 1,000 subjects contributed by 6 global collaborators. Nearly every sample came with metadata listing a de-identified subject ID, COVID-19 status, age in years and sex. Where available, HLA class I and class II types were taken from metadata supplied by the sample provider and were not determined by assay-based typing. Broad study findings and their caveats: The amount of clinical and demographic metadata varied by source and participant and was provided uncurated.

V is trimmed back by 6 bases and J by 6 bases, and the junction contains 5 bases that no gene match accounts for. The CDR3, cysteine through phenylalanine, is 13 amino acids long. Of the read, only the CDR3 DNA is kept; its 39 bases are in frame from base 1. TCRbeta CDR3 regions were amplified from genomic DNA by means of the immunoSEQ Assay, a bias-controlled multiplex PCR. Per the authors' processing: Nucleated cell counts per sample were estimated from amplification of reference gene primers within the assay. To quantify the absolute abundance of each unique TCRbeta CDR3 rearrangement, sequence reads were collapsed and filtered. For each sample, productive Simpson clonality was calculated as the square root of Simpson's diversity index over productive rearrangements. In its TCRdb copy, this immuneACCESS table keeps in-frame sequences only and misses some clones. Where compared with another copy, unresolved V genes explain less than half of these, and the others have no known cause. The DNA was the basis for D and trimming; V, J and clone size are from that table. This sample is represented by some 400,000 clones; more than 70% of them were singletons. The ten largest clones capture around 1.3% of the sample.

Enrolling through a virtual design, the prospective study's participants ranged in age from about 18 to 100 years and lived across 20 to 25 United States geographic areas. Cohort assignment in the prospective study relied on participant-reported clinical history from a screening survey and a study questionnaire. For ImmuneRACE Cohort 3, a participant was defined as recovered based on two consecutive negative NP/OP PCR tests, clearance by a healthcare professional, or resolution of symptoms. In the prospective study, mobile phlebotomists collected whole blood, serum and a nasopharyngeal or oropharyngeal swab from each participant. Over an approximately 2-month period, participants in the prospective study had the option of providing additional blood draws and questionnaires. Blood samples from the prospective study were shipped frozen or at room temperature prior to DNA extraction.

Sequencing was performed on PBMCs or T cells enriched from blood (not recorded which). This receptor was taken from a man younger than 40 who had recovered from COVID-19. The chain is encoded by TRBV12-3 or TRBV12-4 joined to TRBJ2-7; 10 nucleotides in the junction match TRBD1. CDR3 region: CASSRRTGGEQYF. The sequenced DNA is TGTGCCAGCAGCCGAAGGACAGGGGGCGAGCAGTACTTC.